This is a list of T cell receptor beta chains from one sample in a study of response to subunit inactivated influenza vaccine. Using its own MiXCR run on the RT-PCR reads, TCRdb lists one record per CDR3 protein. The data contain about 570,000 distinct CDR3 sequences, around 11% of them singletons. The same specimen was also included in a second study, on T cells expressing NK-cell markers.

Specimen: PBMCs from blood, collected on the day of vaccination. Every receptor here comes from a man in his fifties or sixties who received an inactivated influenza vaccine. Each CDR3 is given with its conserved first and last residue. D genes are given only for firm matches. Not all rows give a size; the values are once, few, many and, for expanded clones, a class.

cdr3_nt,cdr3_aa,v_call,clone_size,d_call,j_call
TGTGCCAGCAGTCGAGACGGTATCACCTTCGAGCAGTACTTC,CASSRDGITFEQYF,TRBV12-3/TRBV12-4,many,NA,TRBJ2-7
TGTGCCAGCAGCGTAGACGTGCGGGGGGCCTACAATGAGCAGTTCTTC,CASSVDVRGAYNEQFF,TRBV9,few,TRBD2,TRBJ2-1
TGTGCCAGCTCACCAGGGTACAAGCAAGGGGCCCAGTACTTC,CASSPGYKQGAQYF,TRBV18,few,NA,TRBJ2-5
TGCAGTGCGGAGTCGACAGGAAACTCCTACGAGCAGTACTTC,CSAESTGNSYEQYF,TRBV20-1,many,NA,TRBJ2-7
TGTGCCAGCAGCTGGGACAGGAGTTATGGCTACACCTTC,CASSWDRSYGYTF,TRBV12-3/TRBV12-4,few,TRBD1,TRBJ1-2
TGCAGCGTTGAAGATCAGAGCGGGGGCACCACCGGGGGAGAGACCCAGTACTTC,CSVEDQSGGTTGGETQYF,TRBV29-1,few,TRBD2,TRBJ2-5
TGCAGCGTTGCAGGGGGAAAAGGTGGTAATGAAAAACTGTTTTTT,CSVAGGKGGNEKLFF,TRBV29-1,many,TRBD1,TRBJ1-4
TGTGCCAGCAGTGAATTGGGGTCTAGCGGGAATCTTGAGCAGTTCTTC,CASSELGSSGNLEQFF,TRBV25-1,NA,TRBD2,TRBJ2-1
TGCAGTGGTGGGGATGACAAGACCTACGAGCAGTACTTC,CSGGDDKTYEQYF,TRBV20-1,NA,NA,TRBJ2-7
TGTGCCAGCCCGCTAGAGGCGGTCAGAGAGGAAACCCACGAGCAGTACTTC,CASPLEAVREETHEQYF,TRBV12-3/TRBV12-4,few,NA,TRBJ2-7
TGCGCCAGCAGCCAAACGGTAGTAGCACAAGATACGCAGTATTTT,CASSQTVVAQDTQYF,TRBV4-3,many,NA,TRBJ2-3
TGTGCCAGCAGCCAAGATAGCCGCGAGCAGTACTTC,CASSQDSREQYF,TRBV4-2,many,NA,TRBJ2-7
TGTGCCTGGAGTTTCGGGACTGAAGCTTTCTTT,CAWSFGTEAFF,TRBV30,NA,NA,TRBJ1-1
TGTGCCAGCAGTGTGGATTTCGATTCACCCCTCCACTTT,CASSVDFDSPLHF,TRBV28,many,NA,TRBJ1-6
TGCGCCAGCAGCTTACAAGGAAGGGCAACAGATACGCAGTATTTT,CASSLQGRATDTQYF,TRBV5-1,NA,NA,TRBJ2-3
TGTGCCAGCAGCTTTTACAGGGGCAACTATGGCTACACCTTC,CASSFYRGNYGYTF,TRBV4-2,NA,TRBD1,TRBJ1-2
TGTGCCAGCAGCTTAGATAGTCTAGCTCGGTATGAGCAGTTCTTC,CASSLDSLARYEQFF,TRBV7-2,NA,NA,TRBJ2-1
TGTGCCAGCAGGCTTGACTCTCCCCGGGAGCTGTTTTTT,CASRLDSPRELFF,TRBV7-2,few,NA,TRBJ2-2
TGCGCCAGCAGCCAATCGCGGGAATTGAGTCAGTTCTTC,CASSQSRELSQFF,TRBV4-3,few,NA,TRBJ2-1
TGTGCCAGTAGTATTTTTCTAGCGGGGGGCACCGGGGAGCTGTTTTTT,CASSIFLAGGTGELFF,TRBV19,few,TRBD2,TRBJ2-2
TGTGCCAGCAGCGAGGGGACTTTTGTCAATGAGCAGTTCTTC,CASSEGTFVNEQFF,TRBV12-3/TRBV12-4,NA,NA,TRBJ2-1
TGTGCCAGCAGCCCAAGTTGGGGGCGCTATGAAAAACTGTTTTTT,CASSPSWGRYEKLFF,TRBV7-2,few,NA,TRBJ1-4
TGTGCCTGGAGTCAGGGACAAAGGCAGCCCCAGCATTTT,CAWSQGQRQPQHF,TRBV30,NA,NA,TRBJ1-5
TGCAGTGCTAGGGCAGGGCAGGGGGGCATTCAGTACTTC,CSARAGQGGIQYF,TRBV20-1,few,NA,TRBJ2-4
TGTGCCAGCAGAGGACTAGCGGGAAATGAAAACGAGCAGTACTTC,CASRGLAGNENEQYF,TRBV6-2/TRBV6-3,NA,TRBD2,TRBJ2-7
TGTGCCAGCAGTCCGCTCCGACATTCTGGGGCCAACGTCCTGACTTTC,CASSPLRHSGANVLTF,TRBV6-2/TRBV6-3,few,NA,TRBJ2-6
TGTGCCAGCAGTTTACTCCTAGCGGGAGGGGGGGATACGCAGTATTTT,CASSLLLAGGGDTQYF,TRBV28,many,TRBD2,TRBJ2-3
TGCGCCAGCAGCTTGATGGCGGGTAACTACGAGCAGTACTTC,CASSLMAGNYEQYF,TRBV5-1,NA,NA,TRBJ2-7
TGTGCCAGCTCCCCACGGACAGGGGCGGACTACGAGCAGTACTTC,CASSPRTGADYEQYF,TRBV18,NA,TRBD1,TRBJ2-7
TGCAGTGCTAGAGACTCAGCGAGGTATAAAGCCCCCTACGAGCAGTACTTC,CSARDSARYKAPYEQYF,TRBV20-1,few,NA,TRBJ2-7
TGCGCCAGCCGAGGGCTAGCGGGGGATGACACAGATACGCAGTATTTT,CASRGLAGDDTDTQYF,TRBV5-1,many,TRBD2,TRBJ2-3
TGCAGCGCCCTGAAAAGCGGGGGGGAGACCCAGTACTTC,CSALKSGGETQYF,TRBV29-1,NA,TRBD2,TRBJ2-5
TGTGCCAGCGATCCCGGGACGGCCTCCTACGAGCAGTACTTC,CASDPGTASYEQYF,TRBV6-1,few,NA,TRBJ2-7
TGTGCCTGGAGTGTAACAGGGTATGAGCAGTTCTTC,CAWSVTGYEQFF,TRBV30,few,NA,TRBJ2-1
TGCAGCGTTGAAGCGCTAGCGGGAGGTAACAATGAGCAGTTCTTC,CSVEALAGGNNEQFF,TRBV29-1,many,TRBD2,TRBJ2-1
TGTGCCAGCAGCATTGGGACTAGCGGATACACAGATACGCAGTATTTT,CASSIGTSGYTDTQYF,TRBV5-6,NA,TRBD2,TRBJ2-3
TGTGCCAGCAGCTTAGGGGAATCCTACAATGAGCAGTTCTTC,CASSLGESYNEQFF,TRBV7-9,few,NA,TRBJ2-1
TGTGCCAGCAGCCCACCATACCCCGAACGAATGGAGCTGTTTTTT,CASSPPYPERMELFF,TRBV7-2,NA,NA,TRBJ2-2
TGTGCCAGCAGTTTGATCGGGACAGGGGCAAAAAACATTCAGTACTTC,CASSLIGTGAKNIQYF,TRBV28,few,TRBD1,TRBJ2-4
TGTGCCAGCAGTACGATCTTTACAGGGGGCGCCTACAATGAGCAGTTCTTC,CASSTIFTGGAYNEQFF,TRBV28,few,TRBD1,TRBJ2-1
TGTGCCAGTAGTACCAGCGGGGGACTCACAGATACGCAGTATTTT,CASSTSGGLTDTQYF,TRBV19,few,TRBD2,TRBJ2-3
TGTGCCAGCAGGACAGGTTTTGTTTCTACAGATACGCAGTATTTT,CASRTGFVSTDTQYF,TRBV2,few,NA,TRBJ2-3
TGTGCCAGCTCACCGGGGTTGGGGACAGGACCCTCTAACTACGAGCAGTACTTC,CASSPGLGTGPSNYEQYF,TRBV18,few,TRBD1,TRBJ2-7
TGTGCCAGCAGTTTCGTGTGGCAGCCCCAGCATTTT,CASSFVWQPQHF,TRBV28,few,NA,TRBJ1-5
TGCAGCGTCGACAGGCTCAACAATGAGCAGTTCTTC,CSVDRLNNEQFF,TRBV29-1,few,NA,TRBJ2-1
TGTGCCAGCAGCCAACCCTTGGGCTACGAGCAGTACTTC,CASSQPLGYEQYF,TRBV3-1,few,NA,TRBJ2-7
TGTGCCACCACGCAGGGGGGGTCCTACAATGAGCAGTTCTTC,CATTQGGSYNEQFF,TRBV7-9,few,NA,TRBJ2-1
TGTGCCAGCAGCCCCAGGACCCGAAGAATCGATGGCACCGGGGAGCTGTTTTTT,CASSPRTRRIDGTGELFF,TRBV11-2,NA,NA,TRBJ2-2
TGTGCCACCAGCAGCGGCGCTAGTAGGGGAGAGACCCAGTACTTC,CATSSGASRGETQYF,TRBV15,few,NA,TRBJ2-5
TGTGCCAGCACCCCTCTTGGAGGCTACGAGCAGTACTTC,CASTPLGGYEQYF,TRBV6-2/TRBV6-3,NA,NA,TRBJ2-7
TGCGCCAGCAGCCAAGAAGTTTCCGGGACTAGCTTAAGCACAGATACGCAGTATTTT,CASSQEVSGTSLSTDTQYF,TRBV4-3,NA,TRBD2,TRBJ2-3
TGTGCCAGCAGCTCCGGGACAGGGTCCACTGAAGCTTTCTTT,CASSSGTGSTEAFF,TRBV5-6,few,TRBD1,TRBJ1-1
TGCGCCAGCAGCCAAGACTTCAGGGGCCTAGGGATAAACATTCAGTACTTC,CASSQDFRGLGINIQYF,TRBV4-3,few,NA,TRBJ2-4
TGTGCCAGCAGTCCTCGTCGAGACAGGGGGTTGCGCAATGAGCAGTTCTTC,CASSPRRDRGLRNEQFF,TRBV12-3/TRBV12-4,NA,TRBD1,TRBJ2-1
TGTGCCAGCAGACCGAGGACAGCAGACAGGGGAGTAAACTATGGCTACACCTTC,CASRPRTADRGVNYGYTF,TRBV2,NA,TRBD1,TRBJ1-2
TGTGCCAGTACCGGACAGTTCGCCGGGGAGCTGTTTTTT,CASTGQFAGELFF,TRBV6-1,NA,NA,TRBJ2-2
TGCAGCGTGGGTGACAGTCAGTATGGCTACACCTTC,CSVGDSQYGYTF,TRBV29-1,many,NA,TRBJ1-2
TGTGCCAGCAGTTTAGCCGGCAGCGAAGAGACCCAGTACTTC,CASSLAGSEETQYF,TRBV12-3/TRBV12-4,few,NA,TRBJ2-5
TGTGCCAGCACAAAGGTCGGGACAGGGCTGTCCTACGAGCAGTACTTC,CASTKVGTGLSYEQYF,TRBV28,NA,TRBD1,TRBJ2-7